This T cell receptor beta chain is drawn from a study of STAT5B mutations in CD4+ large granular lymphocyte leukemia. TCRdb keeps only in-frame clones here, not all; method: immunoSEQ multiplex PCR. The sample shows tens of thousands of clones, 84% of them seen only once. With 1 base removed from V and 7 bases from J, the gap between germline ends came to 11 bases. The CDR3 length is 13 residues. Germline V gene data show CDR1 as SGDLS and CDR2 as YYNGEE. The receptor's source is a human donor in good health. The chain has TRBV9 and TRBJ1-2; unclear D gene. The specimen sequenced was CD4+ T cells from blood buffy coats. CDR3 region: CASSVSTAGGYTF. The CDR3, as DNA: TGTGCCAGCAGCGTAAGCACAGCGGGTGGCTACACCTTC.